This TCR beta chain was profiled in a study of T cell responses to AZD1222 COVID-19 vaccine. The overall study: Timing groups of about 4 and about 12 weeks for second doses were pooled. Broader study findings: Females outnumbered males among donors, who were mostly white British; clonal diversity was possibly underestimated. None of the repertoires were sampled until the peak T cell response had passed. As reported, nearly half of all spike-specific TCRs target variant regions that are unmutated.

Sequencing was performed with immunoSEQ multiplex PCR; in TCRdb, only in-frame clones are kept and a portion is missing. The sample includes roughly 82,000 clones, approximately 84% seen only once; the top ten take about 13%. This CDR3 region has 13 residues. Trimming removed 5 bases at V and 7 bases at J, with 16 bases between. Germline assignment: CDR1 SGHDT and CDR2 YYEEEE. In the case of this clone: Antigen unknown.

The starting material was peripheral blood, obtained on day 0 of AZD1222 vaccination. The chain has TRBV5-6 and TRBJ2-7; the D call may be TRBD1 or TRBD2 (5 bases each). The clonotype was recovered from an adult in good health. CDR3 in amino acids: CASRLGAGGEQYF. The DNA of the CDR3 is TGTGCCAGCAGACTTGGGGCTGGCGGGGAGCAGTACTTC.